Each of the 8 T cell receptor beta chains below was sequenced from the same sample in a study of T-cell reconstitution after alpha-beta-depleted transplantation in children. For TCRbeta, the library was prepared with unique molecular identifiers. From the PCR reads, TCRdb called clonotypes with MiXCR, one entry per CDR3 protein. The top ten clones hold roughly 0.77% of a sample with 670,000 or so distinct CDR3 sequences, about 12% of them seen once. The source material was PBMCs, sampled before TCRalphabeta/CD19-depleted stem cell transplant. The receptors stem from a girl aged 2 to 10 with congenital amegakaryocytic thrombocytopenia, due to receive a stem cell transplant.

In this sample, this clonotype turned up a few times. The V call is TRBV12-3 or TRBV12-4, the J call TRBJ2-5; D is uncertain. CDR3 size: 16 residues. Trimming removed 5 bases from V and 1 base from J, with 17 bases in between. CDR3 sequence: CASSHLGLKIQETQYF. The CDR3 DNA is TGTGCCAGCAGTCACCTCGGTCTCAAAATCCAAGAGACCCAGTACTTC.

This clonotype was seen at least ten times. The CDR3 DNA follows: TGCAGTGCTACCACCGGGACAGGGGGTTACGAGCAGTACTTC. Its protein product is CSATTGTGGYEQYF. The V call is TRBV20-1, the J call TRBJ2-7; TRBD1 aligns across 11 bases. V gave up 4 bases and J gave up 4 bases; unmatched junction bases: 6. CDR1 is DFQATT, CDR2 SNEGSKA, per germline (reference sequence). This CDR3 has 14 residues.

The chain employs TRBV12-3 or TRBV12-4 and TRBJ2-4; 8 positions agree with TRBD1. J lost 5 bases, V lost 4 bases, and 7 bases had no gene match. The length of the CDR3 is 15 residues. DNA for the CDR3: TGTGCCAGCAGTTCGCCGGACAGGGATGAAAACATTCAGTACTTC. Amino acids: CASSSPDRDENIQYF.

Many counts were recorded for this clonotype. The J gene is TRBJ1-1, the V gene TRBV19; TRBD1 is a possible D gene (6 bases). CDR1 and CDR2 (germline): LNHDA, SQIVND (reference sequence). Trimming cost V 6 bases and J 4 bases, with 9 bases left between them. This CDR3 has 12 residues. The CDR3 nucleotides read TGTGCCAGTAGCATACAGGGCACTGAAGCTTTCTTT. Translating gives CASSIQGTEAFF.

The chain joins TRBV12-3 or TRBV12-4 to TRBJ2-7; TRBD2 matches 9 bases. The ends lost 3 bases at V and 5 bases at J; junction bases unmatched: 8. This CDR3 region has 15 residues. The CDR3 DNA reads TGTGCCAGCAGTTTTCCGGCTAGCGGGACCCACGAGCAGTACTTC. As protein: CASSFPASGTHEQYF.

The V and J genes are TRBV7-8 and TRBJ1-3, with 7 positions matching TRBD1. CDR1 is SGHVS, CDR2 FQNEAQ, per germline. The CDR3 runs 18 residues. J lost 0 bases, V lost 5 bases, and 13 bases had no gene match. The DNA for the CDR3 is TGTGCCAGCAGCGCAGGACAGGACTACCCTTTCTCTGGAAACACCATATATTTT. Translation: CASSAGQDYPFSGNTIYF.

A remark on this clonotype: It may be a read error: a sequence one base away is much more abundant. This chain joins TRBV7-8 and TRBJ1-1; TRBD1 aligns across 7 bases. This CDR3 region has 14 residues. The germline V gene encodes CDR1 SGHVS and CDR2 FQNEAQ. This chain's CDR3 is CASSLEGANTEALF. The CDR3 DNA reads TGTGCCAGCAGCTTAGAGGGGGCGAACACTGAAGCTCTCTTT.

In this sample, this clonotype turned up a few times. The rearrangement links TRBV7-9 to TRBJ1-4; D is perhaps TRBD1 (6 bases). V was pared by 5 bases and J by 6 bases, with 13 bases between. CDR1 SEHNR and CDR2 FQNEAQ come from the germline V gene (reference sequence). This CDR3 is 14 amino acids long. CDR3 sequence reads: CASSRTDSDEKLFF. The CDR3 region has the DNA TGTGCCAGCAGCCGGACAGATTCGGATGAAAAACTGTTTTTT.